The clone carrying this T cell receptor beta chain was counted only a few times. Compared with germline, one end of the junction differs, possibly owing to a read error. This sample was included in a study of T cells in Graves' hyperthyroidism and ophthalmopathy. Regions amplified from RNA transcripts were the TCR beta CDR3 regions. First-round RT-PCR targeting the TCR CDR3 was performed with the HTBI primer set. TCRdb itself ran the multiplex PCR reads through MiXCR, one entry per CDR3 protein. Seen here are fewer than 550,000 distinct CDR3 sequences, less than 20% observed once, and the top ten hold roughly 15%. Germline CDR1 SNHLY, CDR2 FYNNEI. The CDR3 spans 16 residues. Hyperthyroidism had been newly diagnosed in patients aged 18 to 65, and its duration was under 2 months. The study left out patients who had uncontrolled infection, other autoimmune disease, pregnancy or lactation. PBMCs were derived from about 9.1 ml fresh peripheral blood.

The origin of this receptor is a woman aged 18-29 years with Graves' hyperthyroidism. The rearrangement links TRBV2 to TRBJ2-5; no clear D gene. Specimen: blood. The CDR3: CASRRTLRGGQEAQYF. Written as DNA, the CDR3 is TGTGCCAGCAGAAGGACCCTCAGAGGTGGGCAAGAGGCCCAGTACTTC. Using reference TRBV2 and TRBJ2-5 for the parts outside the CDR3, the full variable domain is EPEVTQTPSHQVTQMGQEVILRCVPISNHLYFYWYRQILGQKVEFLVSFYNNEISEKSEIFDDQFSVERPDGSNFTLKIRSTKLEDSAMYFCASRRTLRGGQEAQYFGPGTRLLVL.